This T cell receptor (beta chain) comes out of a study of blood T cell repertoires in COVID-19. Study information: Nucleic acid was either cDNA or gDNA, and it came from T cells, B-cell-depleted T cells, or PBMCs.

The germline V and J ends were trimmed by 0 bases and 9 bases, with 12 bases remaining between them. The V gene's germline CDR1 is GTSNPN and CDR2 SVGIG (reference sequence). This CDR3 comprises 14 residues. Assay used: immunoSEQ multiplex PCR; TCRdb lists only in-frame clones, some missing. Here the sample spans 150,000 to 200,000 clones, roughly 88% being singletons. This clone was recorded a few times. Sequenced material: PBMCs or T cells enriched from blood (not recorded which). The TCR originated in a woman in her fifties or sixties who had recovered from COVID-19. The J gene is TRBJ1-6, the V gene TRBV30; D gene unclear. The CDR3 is CAWSVILGVSPLHF. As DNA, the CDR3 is TGTGCCTGGAGTGTTATCTTGGGCGTTTCACCCCTCCACTTT.